This is a list of T cell receptor beta chains from one sample in a study of cytomegalovirus exposure and HLA in healthy donors. The assay was immunoSEQ multiplex PCR, and TCRdb's table has in-frame clones only and misses some. The table has approximately 90,000 clones, around 77% seen once. Material: PBMCs. Source of these receptors: a young man in good health and CMV-seronegative. CDR3s include the opening cysteine and the closing phenylalanine or tryptophan. A D gene is named only where the DNA matches it firmly. The size field is filled for only some rows; it gives once, few, many or a size class.

>TRBV18|TRBJ2-2|TRBD1|.
CASSPTGYGTGELFF
TGTGCCAGCTCCCCGACAGGGTACGGCACCGGGGAGCTGTTTTTT
>TRBV27|TRBJ2-2|TRBD2|.
CASSSSVLRTSYDTGELFF
TGTGCCAGCAGTTCCTCAGTACTCCGGACTAGCTACGACACCGGGGAGCTGTTTTTT
>TRBV14|TRBJ1-2|.|few
CASSPVGWSGYTF
TGTGCCAGCAGCCCTGTAGGATGGAGTGGCTACACCTTC
>TRBV7-9|TRBJ2-7|.|once
CASSADTSAYEQYF
TGTGCCAGCAGCGCGGACACCTCAGCCTACGAGCAGTACTTC
>TRBV6-5|TRBJ1-3|TRBD1|.
CASSYSHRGSGNTIYF
TGTGCCAGCAGTTACTCCCACAGGGGATCTGGAAACACCATATATTTT
>TRBV5-1|TRBJ2-7|.|once
CASSFFAGISYEQYF
TGCGCCAGCAGCTTTTTTGCAGGGATCTCCTACGAGCAGTACTTC
>TRBV5-1|TRBJ2-1|TRBD1|few
CASSSKTGVDYNEQFF
TGCGCCAGCAGCAGTAAGACAGGGGTCGACTACAATGAGCAGTTCTTC
>TRBV10-2|TRBJ2-3|TRBD2|.
CASSLGRADTQYF
TGCGCCAGCAGTCTCGGGAGGGCAGATACGCAGTATTTT
>TRBV30|TRBJ1-4|.|.
CAWKGDPTEKLFF
TGTGCCTGGAAGGGGGACCCAACGGAAAAACTGTTTTTT
>TRBV27|TRBJ1-4|.|.
CASSPTGKGEKLFF
TGTGCCAGCAGCCCAACAGGGAAGGGTGAAAAACTGTTTTTT
>TRBV10-2|TRBJ2-6|.|.
CASSDESGANVLTF
TGCGCCAGCAGTGATGAGTCTGGGGCCAACGTCCTGACTTTC
>TRBV9|TRBJ2-5|TRBD1|.
CASSPTRGYGTQYF
TGTGCCAGCAGCCCCACCAGGGGGTACGGGACCCAGTACTTC
>TRBV28|TRBJ2-3|.|.
CASSFGQFPDTQYF
TGTGCCAGCAGTTTTGGCCAGTTCCCAGATACGCAGTATTTT
>TRBV4-3|TRBJ2-5|TRBD2|.
CASSQGHTSGGRPQETQYF
TGCGCCAGCAGCCAAGGACACACTAGCGGGGGCAGGCCGCAAGAGACCCAGTACTTC
>TRBV19|TRBJ2-3|TRBD2|.
CASGTSGGAFPDTQYF
TGTGCCAGCGGGACTAGCGGGGGGGCCTTCCCAGATACGCAGTATTTT
>TRBV5-4|TRBJ2-1|.|few
CASSLPGIRGKQFF
TGTGCCAGCAGCTTGCCAGGGATCAGGGGAAAGCAGTTCTTC
>TRBV11-2|TRBJ2-1|TRBD2|.
CASSLRLAGGVNEQFF
TGTGCCAGCAGCTTAAGGCTAGCGGGAGGAGTCAATGAGCAGTTCTTC
>TRBV19|TRBJ2-7|TRBD2|.
CASSILAGPYEQYF
TGTGCCAGTAGTATACTAGCGGGTCCCTACGAGCAGTACTTC
>TRBV10-1|TRBJ2-7|.|.
CASTFHKAGQRHEQYF
TGCGCCAGCACTTTCCATAAAGCAGGACAGCGGCACGAGCAGTACTTC
>TRBV6-5|TRBJ1-5|TRBD1|.
CASSRQGFSNQPQHF
TGTGCCAGCAGTCGACAGGGATTTAGCAATCAGCCCCAGCATTTT
>TRBV6-5|TRBJ2-1|.|few
CASSPLRGSYNEQFF
TGTGCCAGCAGCCCTTTGCGGGGTTCCTACAATGAGCAGTTCTTC